This record covers a single T cell receptor (beta chain). Its antigen is currently unknown. This sample was included in a study of long-term antiretroviral therapy in people with HIV. V was pared by 3 bases and J by 1 base, with 12 bases between. Germline CDR1 is LNHDA and CDR2 is SQIVND (reference sequence). The length of the CDR3 is 15 residues. It was version v3.0 of the immunoSEQ assay that was run at survey level. TCRdb's copy holds only in-frame clones and misses some; the assay was immunoSEQ multiplex PCR. The sample holds tens of thousands of clones; more than 75% are singletons and the top ten take approximately 5%. Study results and limitations: Pre-ART expanded clones dominated the repertoire at every time point.

The chain couples TRBV19 to TRBJ1-1; D is perhaps TRBD1 (6 bases). The material sequenced was unsorted PBMCs, taken just under 2.9 years before starting antiretroviral therapy. The source is a woman aged 25 to 45 with HIV. The CDR3 nucleotides read TGTGCCAGTAGTATTGGGGGGGCAGCGAACACTGAAGCTTTCTTT. Its protein is CASSIGGAANTEAFF.